What follows describes a single T cell receptor beta chain. The antigen remains undetermined. This sample stems from a study of CD8+ T cells in alopecia areata. Background on the study: Patients remained on tofacitinib for 6 to 18 months and then went 6 months without it.

The CDR3 consists of 16 residues. V was trimmed by 0 bases and J by 0 bases, leaving 12 bases between them. The germline V gene encodes CDR1 MGHRA and CDR2 YSYEKL. TCR sequencing used cDNA made by reverse transcription of extracted RNA. The assay was immunoSEQ multiplex PCR, and TCRdb's table has in-frame clones only and misses some. This sample carries around 50,000 clones, 90% to 97% of them seen once, and the ten largest clones take roughly 25%. Study results and caveats: Higher clonality than in normal scalp was seen in lesional scalp, especially alopecia totalis/universalis.

The chain uses TRBV4-1 and TRBJ2-7; tentatively, D is TRBD2 (5 bases). This receptor was obtained from a human donor with alopecia areata. The sample consisted of CD8+ T cells sorted from blood, taken at week 0. In DNA form, the CDR3 reads TGCGCCAGCAGCCAAGAGGACGGGGTCGGCTCCTACGAGCAGTACTTC. This gives the protein CASSQEDGVGSYEQYF.